The 30 T cell receptor beta chains reported below all come from one sample, sequenced in a study of T cells in Graves' hyperthyroidism and ophthalmopathy. RNA transcripts served as the template for amplifying TCR beta CDR3 regions. Primed by the HTBI set, a first-round RT-PCR was run on the TCR CDR3. TCRdb re-derived calls from the multiplex PCR reads in MiXCR, one entry per CDR3 protein. The sample consists of about 270,000 distinct CDR3 sequences, roughly 15% of them appearing once. Input material: blood. The receptors originated from a woman in her 50s with Graves' hyperthyroidism that later progressed to Graves' ophthalmopathy.

Only a few counts were recorded for this clonotype. The V and J genes are TRBV7-9 and TRBJ1-1; a weak D match, TRBD1 (5 bases). Deletions cut 7 bases from V and 1 base from J, with 13 bases between. Germline CDR1 reads SEHNR; CDR2 reads FQNEAQ (reference sequence). The CDR3 runs 14 residues. The CDR3 sequence is CASTQGRRNTEAFF. The CDR3 nucleotides are TGTGCCAGCACCCAGGGACGGCGGAACACTGAAGCTTTCTTT.

The table lists this clonotype with many counts. The gene calls are TRBV3-1 and TRBJ2-5; D call uncertain. This CDR3 has 15 amino acids. Deletions cut 1 base from V and 0 bases from J, with 9 bases between. Germline-derived CDR1 and CDR2 are LGHDT and YNNKEL (reference sequence). The CDR3 DNA sequence: TGTGCCAGCAGCCAAGGTGCCTCCTACCAAGAGACCCAGTACTTC. Translated, it gives CASSQGASYQETQYF.

This clonotype appeared once. The genes are TRBV6-5 and TRBJ2-2, with D possibly being TRBD1 (5 bases). Germline V CDR1 and CDR2: MNHEY, SVGAGI. V was clipped by 0 bases and J by 4 bases, with 6 bases between them. This CDR3 comprises 14 residues. CDR3 in amino acids: CASSYSGRTGELFF. The DNA of the CDR3 is TGTGCCAGCAGTTACTCGGGGCGCACCGGGGAGCTGTTTTTT.

Details on this clonotype: This may stem from a read error, because a much larger clone lies one nucleotide away. The rearrangement links TRBV2 to TRBJ2-5, with D perhaps matching TRBD2 (5 bases). CDR1 is SNHLY, CDR2 FYNNEI, per germline. CDR3 size: 16 residues. Trimming removed 0 bases at V and 3 bases at J, with 14 bases between. CDR3 in DNA: TGTGCCAGCAGTGAAGCGCGGAGACTAACGAAAGAGACCCAGTACTTC. It encodes CASSEARRLTKETQYF.

This clonotype has at least ten counts. The J gene is TRBJ2-3, the V gene TRBV20-1; TRBD2 matches at 7 bases. From germline, CDR1 is DFQATT and CDR2 SNEGSKA (reference sequence). The CDR3 is made up of 14 amino acids. After removal of 0 bases from V and 7 bases from J, the junction contained 7 bases not matched to a gene. The CDR3 protein is CSARDTGGRYTQYF. Here the CDR3 DNA reads TGCAGTGCTAGAGATACGGGAGGACGATATACGCAGTATTTT.

This clonotype has just a few counts. This chain uses TRBV7-6 with TRBJ2-6; tentative D call: TRBD1 (6 bases). V was shortened by 3 bases and J by 0 bases, with 9 bases between the two germline ends. This CDR3 contains 16 residues. Germline loops: CDR1 SGHVS, CDR2 FNYEAQ. Here the CDR3 reads CASSLTGGSGANVLTF. CDR3 nucleotide sequence: TGTGCCAGCAGCTTGACAGGCGGCTCTGGGGCCAACGTCCTGACTTTC.

This clonotype was counted at least ten times. This chain joins TRBV14 and TRBJ2-1, with 7 bases aligning to TRBD2. V dropped 5 bases and J dropped 6; count of bases not matched to a gene: 13. Germline values: CDR1 SGHDN, CDR2 FVKESK. The CDR3 has 16 amino acids. In nucleotides, the CDR3 is TGTGCCAGCAGCGAACACCAAGGCATAGCGGGCAATGAGCAGTTCTTC. Translated, it gives CASSEHQGIAGNEQFF.

This clonotype showed up many times. V is TRBV30 and J is TRBJ2-3; 14 positions agree with TRBD2. V shed 0 bases and J 6 bases; nucleotides not matched to a gene: 2. The CDR3 contains 15 residues. Germline CDR1 GTSNPN, CDR2 SVGIG (reference sequence). Written as DNA, the CDR3 is TGTGCCTGGAGTGTCGGGACTAGCGGGAGTGATACGCAGTATTTT. Translating it yields CAWSVGTSGSDTQYF.

A single count supports this clonotype. The chain employs TRBV9 and TRBJ2-3; the D is unclear. Trimming left V 4 bases short and J 3 bases short, with 15 bases between. The length of the CDR3 is 15 residues. Germline V gene sequence: CDR1 SGDLS, CDR2 YYNGEE. The CDR3: CASSRSAWRTDTQYF. The CDR3 DNA reads as TGTGCCAGCAGCCGGTCAGCCTGGCGGACAGATACGCAGTATTTT. Full variable domain (remainder filled in from reference TRBV9 and TRBJ2-3): DSGVTQTPKHLITATGQRVTLRCSPRSGDLSVYWYQQSLDQGLQFLIQYYNGEERAKGNILERFSAQQFPDLHSELNLSSLELGDSALYFCASSRSAWRTDTQYFGPGTRLTVL.

This clonotype turned up a few times. This is likely a read error, given that the CDR3 carries no conserved phenylalanine or tryptophan at its end. The chain couples TRBV7-3 to TRBJ2-3; the D gene is possibly TRBD2 (7 bases). The germline V gene has CDR1 SGHTA and CDR2 FQGTGA. V gave up 3 bases and J gave up 2 bases, with 12 bases separating them. This CDR3 is built from 15 residues. The CDR3: CASSFGGRDTDTQYL. DNA of the CDR3: TGTGCCAGCAGCTTCGGGGGGCGCGACACAGATACGCAGTATCTT.

The CDR3 protein is CSVARGGATNEKLFF. CDR3 in DNA: TGCAGCGTTGCGAGGGGGGGAGCAACTAATGAAAAACTGTTTTTT. The chain couples TRBV29-1 to TRBJ1-4; D perhaps matches TRBD1 (6 bases). The CDR3 sequence is 15 residues long. Trimming left V 4 bases short and J 0 bases short, with 12 bases between. Germline CDR1 SQVTM, CDR2 ANQGSEA.

Ten or more counts support this clonotype. The chain links TRBV12-5 to TRBJ2-1, with 9 bases fitting TRBD2. This CDR3 region has 18 residues. CDR1 is LGHNT and CDR2 is FRNRAP in the germline V gene. J gave up 7 bases and V 2 bases, and 15 bases lay outside the gene matches. Here the CDR3 reads CASGLSAIPAGGRNEQFF. The DNA for the CDR3 is TGTGCTAGTGGTTTGTCCGCAATCCCAGCGGGAGGAAGGAATGAGCAGTTCTTC.

The chain employs TRBV7-9 and TRBJ1-1; D not resolved. The CDR3 spans 14 residues. The ends were cut back, 1 base at V and 1 base at J, with 7 bases in the middle. Germline V gene lookup returns CDR1 SEHNR and CDR2 FQNEAQ (reference sequence). CDR3 protein: CASSLVNENTEAFF. The DNA of the CDR3 is TGTGCCAGCAGCTTAGTCAATGAGAACACTGAAGCTTTCTTT. Full variable domain (remainder filled in from reference TRBV7-9 and TRBJ1-1): DTGVSQNPRHKITKRGQNVTFRCDPISEHNRLYWYRQTLGQGPEFLTYFQNEAQLEKSRLLSDRFSAERPKGSFSTLEIQRTEQGDSAMYLCASSLVNENTEAFFGQGTRLTVV.

The table lists this clonotype with many counts. The rearrangement links TRBV5-5 to TRBJ2-3, with D possibly being TRBD2 (6 bases). CDR3 length: 17 residues. Trimming removed 7 bases at V and 0 bases at J, with 21 bases between. CDR1 is SGHKS, CDR2 YYEKEE, per germline (reference sequence). The CDR3 DNA sequence: TGTGCCAGCCGCCAGGTTCCGGGGGTTACTAGCACAGATACGCAGTATTTT. Protein: CASRQVPGVTSTDTQYF.

At least ten counts were recorded for this clonotype. This sequence joins TRBV11-2 and TRBJ2-7; either TRBD1 or TRBD2 may supply D (5 bases each). The V end lost 7 bases, the J end lost 4 bases, and 23 bases lay between the germline ends. Germline V gives CDR1 SGHAT, CDR2 FQNNGV. This CDR3 has 16 residues. The CDR3 coding sequence is TGTGCCAGCAACTCCCTGAACCGGGACCAGACGTACGAGCAGTACTTC. Its translation is CASNSLNRDQTYEQYF.

There are many counts of this clonotype. This chain uses TRBV5-1 with TRBJ1-2, with D hard to call. Germline-derived CDR1 and CDR2 are SGHRS and YFSETQ. The CDR3 runs 14 residues. Trimming shortened V by 4 bases and J by 4 bases, and 14 bases separated the two germline ends. The DNA for the CDR3 is TGCGCCAGCAGCCCCTCCGTTGACACCTATGGCTACACCTTC. Translated, it gives CASSPSVDTYGYTF.

Many counts were recorded for this clonotype. The rearrangement joins TRBV7-3 to TRBJ2-1; D not resolved. The V gene's germline CDR1 is SGHTA and CDR2 FQGTGA. V lost 2 bases and J lost 0, with 5 bases in between. The CDR3 length is 14 residues. CDR3: CASSLALSYNEQFF. The CDR3, as DNA: TGTGCCAGCAGCTTAGCCCTCTCCTACAATGAGCAGTTCTTC.

As regards this clonotype: At one boundary the junction diverges from the germline segment, which might be a read error. The rearrangement joins TRBV7-2 to TRBJ1-4, with a weak D call TRBD1 (5 bases). CDR3 length equals 15 residues. From germline, CDR1 is SGHTA and CDR2 FQGNSA. The CDR3 bases are TGTGCCAGCAGGTTAGGCCGGGGCGGAGGAGAAAAACTGTTTTTT. This encodes CASRLGRGGGEKLFF.

This clonotype was seen at least ten times. The chain combines TRBV2 with TRBJ2-3; TRBD2 might be the D (6 bases). CDR1 is SNHLY, CDR2 FYNNEI, per germline. This CDR3 contains 13 residues. The ends were cut back, 7 bases at V and 5 bases at J, with 13 bases in the middle. CDR3 sequence reads: CASNGGPIDTQYF. The CDR3 nucleotides read TGTGCCAGCAACGGAGGGCCAATAGATACGCAGTATTTT.

The V call is TRBV7-9, the J call TRBJ2-7; TRBD2 matches 13 bases. CDR1 and CDR2 from the germline V gene are SEHNR and FQNEAQ (reference sequence). V lost 5 bases and J lost 2; bases outside the gene matches: 3. This CDR3 spans 15 amino acids. The CDR3 region has the DNA TGTGCCAGCAGCGGACTAGCGGGGGCACCCTACGAGCAGTACTTC. It codes for CASSGLAGAPYEQYF.

V and J are TRBV3-1 and TRBJ1-1; 9 bases are shared with TRBD1. This CDR3 contains 15 residues. CDR1 is LGHDT and CDR2 is YNNKEL in the germline V gene (reference sequence). Trimming at V came to 4 bases and at J to 4 bases, leaving 7 bases not matched to a gene. Written as DNA, the CDR3 is TGTGCCAGCAGCCCGTTGGGACAGGGTCCCACTGAAGCTTTCTTT. It codes for CASSPLGQGPTEAFF.

This clonotype was counted many times. The chain links TRBV11-3 to TRBJ2-1; 7 bases line up with TRBD2. With 5 bases clipped from V and 7 bases from J, the junction kept 11 bases outside the gene matches. The CDR3 has 15 residues. CDR1 is SGHNT, CDR2 YENEEA, per germline. The CDR3 DNA follows: TGTGCCAGCAGCGCCTTCCCGGGAGGTTCGAATGAGCAGTTCTTC. Its translation: CASSAFPGGSNEQFF.

This clonotype has just a few counts. The V gene is TRBV4-1, the J gene TRBJ2-1, with D hard to call. This CDR3 comprises 14 residues. V was cut by 1 base and J by 8 bases, with 12 bases left in between. Germline V gene lookup returns CDR1 MGHRA and CDR2 YSYEKL. This CDR3 reads CASSQAFRRYEQFF. CDR3 coding DNA: TGCGCCAGCAGCCAAGCTTTCCGGAGATATGAGCAGTTCTTC.

The rearrangement links TRBV7-2 to TRBJ2-7, with 9 bases identical to TRBD1. The CDR3 consists of 12 residues. Germline CDR1 and CDR2: SGHTA and FQGNSA. Trimming cost V 4 bases and J 7 bases; bases outside gene matches: 2. The CDR3 DNA follows: TGTGCCAGCAGCTACAGGGGGCGAGAGCAGTACTTC. Amino acid sequence: CASSYRGREQYF.

To note about this clonotype: This may come from a read error, since a much larger clone is one base off. The CDR3 loop reads CSVENRGRGSSYEQYF. CDR3 nucleotides: TGCAGCGTTGAAAATCGAGGAAGGGGATCATCCTACGAGCAGTACTTC. The chain couples TRBV29-1 to TRBJ2-7; a weak D match, TRBD1 (5 bases). The germline V and J ends were trimmed by 2 bases and 1 base, with 18 bases remaining between them. The germline V gene has CDR1 SQVTM and CDR2 ANQGSEA. This CDR3 comprises 16 residues.

The chain combines TRBV4-1 with TRBJ2-7; D is perhaps TRBD2 (6 bases). With 3 bases removed from V and 2 bases from J, the gap between germline ends came to 11 bases. The CDR3 loop spans 14 amino acids. Germline loops: CDR1 MGHRA, CDR2 YSYEKL. The CDR3, as DNA: TGCGCCAGCAGCCAGGGGTGGGGGGCCTACGAGCAGTACTTC. It yields the protein CASSQGWGAYEQYF.

This clonotype was observed many times. V and J are TRBV27 and TRBJ1-2, with unresolved D. V lost 6 bases and J lost 4, with 12 bases in between. Per germline, CDR1 MNHEY and CDR2 SMNVEV (reference sequence). The CDR3 has 13 amino acids. The CDR3 DNA is TGTGCCAGCAGGTACGGACCGGGCTATGGCTACACCTTC. Translating it yields CASRYGPGYGYTF.

This clonotype showed up many times. The chain combines TRBV28 with TRBJ2-4; possibly TRBD2 for D (6 bases). This CDR3 is built from 18 residues. Germline V gene lookup returns CDR1 MDHEN and CDR2 SYDVKM. V was cut by 5 bases and J by 0 bases, with 20 bases left in between. CDR3 nucleotides: TGTGCCAGCAGTCCCCGCCTTCGACGGGGGAAAGCCAAAAACATTCAGTACTTC. It specifies CASSPRLRRGKAKNIQYF.

This clonotype was recorded a few times. The gene calls are TRBV11-2 and TRBJ1-4; possibly TRBD1 for D (5 bases). CDR1 SGHAT and CDR2 FQNNGV come from the germline V gene. V was pared by 1 base and J by 10 bases, with 13 bases between. The CDR3 length is 14 residues. The CDR3 loop is CASSLAGTDGKLFF. The DNA for the CDR3 is TGTGCCAGCAGCTTAGCCGGGACTGATGGAAAACTGTTTTTT.

This clonotype showed up just once. The gene calls are TRBV5-1 and TRBJ2-7, with 9 bases matching TRBD1. From germline, CDR1 is SGHRS and CDR2 YFSETQ. Trimming took 5 bases from V and 5 from J; bases not matched to a gene: 8. This CDR3 spans 14 amino acids. The CDR3 sequence is CASSPGTGSNEQYF. The CDR3 nucleotides are TGCGCCAGCAGTCCCGGGACAGGGAGCAACGAGCAGTACTTC.